Included here is one TCR beta chain sequence, with context. The antigen it recognizes is unknown. No base quality information exists; no much larger clone differs at one position. Lymph node samples were obtained from the axillary draining lymph nodes of breast cancer patients. These data are taken from a study of breast tumors, draining lymph nodes, adjacent tissues listed by TCRdb under 2016. Context from the whole study: Breast cancer patients provided tumor, adjacent nontumor tissue and axillary lymph nodes, and the study compared the TCR beta repertoires across these three sources. The study aimed to assess the relationships and possible T-cell exchange between tumor, surrounding tissue and draining lymph node repertoires in human breast cancer. The investigation overall reported the following: Tumor and nontumor tissue repertoires were found to be significantly more similar in luminal-like than in basal-like breast cancer. Tumor T-cell repertoires showed less diversity than lymph node repertoires and more diversity than nontumor tissue repertoires, and tumor T-cell repertoires showed preferential V and J gene usage. The data were considered consistent with most tumor T cells being derived from the lymph node and subsequently expanding within tumor tissue. The conclusion that tumor T cells originate in lymph nodes was framed as consistent with a hypothesis rather than directly demonstrated.

From the cysteine through the phenylalanine, the CDR3 covers 16 amino acids. The only DNA kept is the CDR3, 48 bases in frame from the first base. V is pruned by 1 base and J by 8 bases, leaving 5 bases of the junction without a gene match. From the germline V gene (reference sequence), CDR1 is LGHDT and CDR2 is YNNKEL. This sample was sequenced with an Illumina HiSeq 2000. Multiplex PCR amplification was used to generate the TCR beta chain libraries. High-throughput sequencing was used to analyze the amplified TCR beta chain products. The public sequencing data were trimmed at Q25 with fastp and processed into clonotypes with MiXCR by TCRdb, which kept only in-frame beta chains. Rows merge per CDR3 protein into single entries with the most common DNA and genes. The sample table records some 100,000 distinct CDR3 sequences; 21% of these occur just once. Jointly, the top ten make up around 1.3% of the sample.

The origin of this receptor is a female donor with breast cancer. Some clones in this sample may be carry-over from other donors' samples. The specimen sequenced was axillary lymph node tissue. The chain joins TRBV3-1 to TRBJ1-6; a stretch of 10 junction bases matches TRBD1. CDR3 protein: CASSQGSGTGDSPLHF. In nucleotide form, the sequence is TGTGCCAGCAGCCAAGGGTCGGGGACAGGGGATTCACCCCTCCACTTT.